The 6 T cell receptor beta chains in this list originate from one sample, sequenced in a study of lymphopenia after photon versus proton radiotherapy. The protocol was immunoSEQ multiplex PCR, while the TCRdb copy is restricted to in-frame clones and leaves out a portion. Of about 18,000 clones in the sample, about 85% were seen once. The sample consisted of peripheral blood, taken from a patient treated with proton-based radiotherapy. Source of these receptors: a man between 65 and 85 years old with pancreatic cancer.

The chain joins TRBV2 to TRBJ2-2; D not resolved. The germline V gene has CDR1 SNHLY and CDR2 FYNNEI. V lost 7 bases, J lost 3 bases, and 15 bases lay in between. This CDR3 is built from 15 residues. The CDR3 DNA reads as TGTGCCAGCATAGGGCCTCAACCTGACACCGGGGAGCTGTTTTTT. As protein: CASIGPQPDTGELFF.

This clone was counted a few times. The chain links TRBV6-1 to TRBJ1-6; TRBD1 aligns across 7 bases. Per the germline V gene, CDR1 is MNHNS and CDR2 is SASEGT. CDR3 size: 14 residues. V lost 2 bases to trimming and J lost 5 bases; unmatched junction nucleotides: 0. The CDR3 coding sequence is TGTGCCAGCAGTGAACAGGGGGATAATTCACCCCTCCACTTT. It encodes CASSEQGDNSPLHF.

Notes on this clone: At one end the junction does not follow the germline gene, possibly because of a read error. The chain uses TRBV30 and TRBJ1-2; 7 bases match TRBD1. The CDR3 totals 14 residues. Germline CDR1 GTSNPN, CDR2 SVGIG (reference sequence). The CDR3 DNA reads as TGTGCCTGGAAACGTTTGGACAGGCCTTTAGGAAGCGCCTTC. Translating gives CAWKRLDRPLGSAF.

V and J are TRBV9 and TRBJ2-6; D is possibly TRBD1 (5 bases). The CDR3 has 16 amino acids. Per the germline V gene, CDR1 is SGDLS and CDR2 is YYNGEE. V was trimmed by 4 bases and J by 0 bases, leaving 11 bases between them. CDR3 in DNA: TGTGCCAGCAGCATAGGGGAAAGCTCTGGGGCCAACGTCCTGACTTTC. It codes for CASSIGESSGANVLTF.

The chain recombines TRBV6-6 with TRBJ1-1, with 8 positions matching TRBD1. V trimming: 6 bases; J trimming: 4 bases; junction bases outside the gene matches: 7. Germline V gene lookup returns CDR1 MNHNY and CDR2 SVGAGI (reference sequence). The CDR3 totals 14 residues. The CDR3 DNA reads TGTGCCAGCAGCCGGACAGGGAAGGGCACTGAAGCTTTCTTT. This codes for CASSRTGKGTEAFF.

V is TRBV6-6 and J is TRBJ1-5; D call uncertain. Per the germline V gene, CDR1 is MNHNY and CDR2 is SVGAGI (reference sequence). The CDR3 is made up of 13 amino acids. Trimming left V 3 bases short and J 1 base short, with 4 bases between. The CDR3 coding sequence is TGTGCCAGCAGTTATGGAAGCAATCAGCCCCAGCATTTT. This codes for CASSYGSNQPQHF.